These T cell receptor beta chains were read from a single sample in a study of beta chain features in type 1 diabetes. Clones were sequenced by immunoSEQ multiplex PCR, and TCRdb holds only the in-frame ones, with some missing. Found here are about 650,000 clones, roughly 12% of them singletons; the top ten hold around 0.12%. The sample was naive CD4+ T cells from blood. These receptors originate from a man aged 25-45 years with type 1 diabetes. The CDR3 runs from the conserved cysteine through the conserved F or W. The D gene is left open where the match is weak.

v_call d_call cdr3_aa
TRBV7-8 TRBD1 CASSEGQGPNQPQHF
TRBV5-5 - CASSSVPGAVETQYF
TRBV7-2 - CASSLGPQETQYF
TRBV10-3 TRBD1 CAIKQGAGSPLHF
TRBV7-9 - CASSLENYGYTF
TRBV7-3 - CASSLNPGAYNEQFF
TRBV20-1 - CSAPLGRQYF
TRBV5-6 - CASSLKVSQGAAEAFF
TRBV2 - CASGYRETQYF
TRBV7-2 TRBD1 CASSLDRGVEQYF
TRBV14 - CASSQRIGMNTGELFF
TRBV6-5 TRBD1 CASSLRDRTYEQYF
TRBV2 - CASNLGKSQPQHF
TRBV28 - CASSFGETNNYGYTF
TRBV4-2 - CASSQTDSGNTIYF
TRBV7-9 - CASSPRGGLSYNEQFF
TRBV7-2 TRBD1 CASSATGTGFDNEQFF
TRBV4-2 - CASSQDAGFGGYF
TRBV11-3 - CASTFREYTGELFF
TRBV7-9 TRBD1 CASSQQGAGTEAFF
TRBV9 - CASTRGQGGNTGELFF
TRBV7-3 - CASSLGIGELFF
TRBV15 TRBD2 CATSRDPPSGGTDTQYF
TRBV12-5 - CASAPTANYGYTF
TRBV18 - CASSPGSPNTEAFF
TRBV10-3 - CAIRAENEKLFF
TRBV27 - CASSFMAGWESPLHF
TRBV5-1 - CASSLGLTTDTQYF
TRBV7-9 TRBD1 CASSPGQGINEQFF
TRBV5-4 - CASSLFGYNEQFF
TRBV9 - CASSPRPGPEETQYF
TRBV28 - CASSPGTRQETQYF